The source of this T cell receptor beta chain is a study of tissue T cells after allogeneic stem cell transplantation. Study results and caveats: Which tissue TCRs were alloreactive or antigen-specific was not determined. Some clones might be persisting host cells. Sampling depth was limited, and the cohort was small and clinically varied. Anatomically similar tissues had similar TCR repertoires within each patient. In patients and mice, blood and spleen missed much of tissue repertoire.

Repertoires were generated with immunoSEQ multiplex PCR, while TCRdb's copy carries only in-frame clones and drops some. Of approximately 12,000 clones listed, about 73% were seen once; the top ten hold under 15%. Germline V gene lookup returns CDR1 MRHNA and CDR2 SNTAGT. The CDR3 is 15 amino acids. V was clipped by 0 bases and J by 3 bases; unmatched bases: 0. Comments on this clone: Its specificity is unknown. This CDR3 is also generated by other DNA sequences in the sample.

This clonotype was obtained from a woman aged 18-55 years with breast cancer. This chain joins TRBV6-4 and TRBJ2-1, with 9 positions matching TRBD2. The material sequenced was tissue from the right colon, taken at autopsy. The CDR3 loop is CASSDSSGSYNEQFF. For the CDR3, the DNA is TGTGCCAGCAGTGACTCTAGCGGGAGCTACAATGAGCAGTTCTTC.